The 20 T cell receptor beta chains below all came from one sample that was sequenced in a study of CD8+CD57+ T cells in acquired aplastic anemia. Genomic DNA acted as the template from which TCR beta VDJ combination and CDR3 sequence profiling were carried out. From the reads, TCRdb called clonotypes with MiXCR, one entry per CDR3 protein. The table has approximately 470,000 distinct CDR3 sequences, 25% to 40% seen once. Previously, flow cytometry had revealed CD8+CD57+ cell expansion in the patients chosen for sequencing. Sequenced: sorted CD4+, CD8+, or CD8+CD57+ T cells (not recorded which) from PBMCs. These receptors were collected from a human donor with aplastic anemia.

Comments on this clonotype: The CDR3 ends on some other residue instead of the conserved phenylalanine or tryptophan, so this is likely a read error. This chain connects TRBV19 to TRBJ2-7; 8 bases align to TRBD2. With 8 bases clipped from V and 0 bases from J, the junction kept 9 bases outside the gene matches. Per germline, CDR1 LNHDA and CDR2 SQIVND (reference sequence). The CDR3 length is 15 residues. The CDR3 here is CASSEERGPSYEQYL. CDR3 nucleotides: TGTGCCAGTTCGGAAGAGCGGGGGCCCTCCTACGAGCAGTACCTC.

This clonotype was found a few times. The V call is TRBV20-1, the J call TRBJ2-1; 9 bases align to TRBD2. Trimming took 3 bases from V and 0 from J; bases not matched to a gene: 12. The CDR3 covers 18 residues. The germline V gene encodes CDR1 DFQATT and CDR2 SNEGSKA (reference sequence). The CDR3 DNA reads TGCAGTGCTAGCGTGGTTAGCGGGGGCAAAAGCTCCTACAATGAGCAGTTCTTC. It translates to CSASVVSGGKSSYNEQFF.

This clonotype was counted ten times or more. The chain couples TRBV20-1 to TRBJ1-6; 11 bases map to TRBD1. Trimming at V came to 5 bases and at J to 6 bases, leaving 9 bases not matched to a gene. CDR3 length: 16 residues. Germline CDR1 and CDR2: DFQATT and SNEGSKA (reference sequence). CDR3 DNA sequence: TGCAGTGCTGGAACAGGACAGGGGGCGGCTAATTCACCCCTCCACTTT. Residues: CSAGTGQGAANSPLHF.

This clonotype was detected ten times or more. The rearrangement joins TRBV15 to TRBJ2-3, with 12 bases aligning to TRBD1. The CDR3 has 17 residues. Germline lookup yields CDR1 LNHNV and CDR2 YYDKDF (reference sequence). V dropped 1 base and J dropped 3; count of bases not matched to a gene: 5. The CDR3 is CATSRGEGQGATDTQYF. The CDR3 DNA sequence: TGTGCCACCAGCAGAGGAGAGGGACAGGGGGCGACAGATACGCAGTATTTT.

Here the CDR3 reads CASSLGRLTGLPEAFF. CDR3 DNA sequence: TGCGCCAGCAGCCTTGGTCGGCTTACGGGTTTGCCTGAAGCTTTCTTT. The chain has TRBV4-1 and TRBJ1-1; no definite D call. Germline V gene lookup returns CDR1 MGHRA and CDR2 YSYEKL. This CDR3 contains 16 residues. V dropped 4 bases and J dropped 6 bases, with 21 bases sitting between them.

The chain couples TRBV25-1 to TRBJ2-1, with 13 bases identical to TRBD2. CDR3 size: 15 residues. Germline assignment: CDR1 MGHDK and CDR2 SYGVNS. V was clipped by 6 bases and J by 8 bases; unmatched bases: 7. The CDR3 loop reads CASSFTSGGDDEQFF. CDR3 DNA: TGTGCCAGCAGCTTTACTAGCGGGGGGGATGATGAGCAGTTCTTC.

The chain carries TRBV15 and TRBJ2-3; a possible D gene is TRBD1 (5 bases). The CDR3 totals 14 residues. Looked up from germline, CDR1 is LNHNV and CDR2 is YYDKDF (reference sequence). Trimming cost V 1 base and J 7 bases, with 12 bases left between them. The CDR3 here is CATSRGQGENTQYF. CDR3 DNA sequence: TGTGCCACCAGCAGAGGTCAGGGCGAGAATACGCAGTATTTT.

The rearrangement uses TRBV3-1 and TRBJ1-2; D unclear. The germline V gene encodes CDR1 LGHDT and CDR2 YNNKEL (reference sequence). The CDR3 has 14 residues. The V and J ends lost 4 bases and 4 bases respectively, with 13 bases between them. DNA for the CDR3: TGTGCCAGCAGCCCCCCCGGCGGGTTCTATGGCTACACCTTC. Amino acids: CASSPPGGFYGYTF. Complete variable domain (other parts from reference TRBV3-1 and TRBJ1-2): DTAVSQTPKYLVTQMGNDKSIKCEQNLGHDTMYWYKQDSKKFLKIMFSYNNKELIINETVPNRFSPKSPDKAHLNLHINSLELGDSAVYFCASSPPGGFYGYTFGSGTRLTVV.

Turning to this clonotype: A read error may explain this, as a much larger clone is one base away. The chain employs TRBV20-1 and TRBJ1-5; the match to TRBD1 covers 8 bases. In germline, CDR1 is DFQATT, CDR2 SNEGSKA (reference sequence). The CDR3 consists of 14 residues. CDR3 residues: CSARTGRVFGPRHF. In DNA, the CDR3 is TGCAGTGCGAGGACAGGGAGGGTGTTTGGGCCCCGGCATTTT.

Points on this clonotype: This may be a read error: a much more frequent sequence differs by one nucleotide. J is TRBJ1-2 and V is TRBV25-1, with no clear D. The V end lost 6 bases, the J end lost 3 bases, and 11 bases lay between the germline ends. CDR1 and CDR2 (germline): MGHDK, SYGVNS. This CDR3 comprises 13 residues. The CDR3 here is CASSTEGDYGYTF. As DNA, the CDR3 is TGTGCCAGCAGCACAGAGGGAGACTATGGCTACACCTTC.

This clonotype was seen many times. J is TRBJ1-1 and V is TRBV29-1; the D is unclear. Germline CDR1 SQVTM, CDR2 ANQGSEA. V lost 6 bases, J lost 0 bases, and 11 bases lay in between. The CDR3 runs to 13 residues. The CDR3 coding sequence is TGCAGCGTCCGAGAAATTATGAACACTGAAGCTTTCTTT. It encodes CSVREIMNTEAFF.

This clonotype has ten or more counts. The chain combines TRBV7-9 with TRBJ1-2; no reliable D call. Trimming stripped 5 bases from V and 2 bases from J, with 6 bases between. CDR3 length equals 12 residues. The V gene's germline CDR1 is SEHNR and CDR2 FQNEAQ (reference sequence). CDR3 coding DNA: TGTGCCAGCAGCCCTCAGAACTATGGCTACACCTTC. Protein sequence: CASSPQNYGYTF.

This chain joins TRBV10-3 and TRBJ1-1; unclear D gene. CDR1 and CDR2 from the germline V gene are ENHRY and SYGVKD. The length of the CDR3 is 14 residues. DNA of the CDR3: TGTGCTAGTGGTTTGGAAGGCGCCGGCACTGAAGCTTTCTTT. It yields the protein CASGLEGAGTEAFF.

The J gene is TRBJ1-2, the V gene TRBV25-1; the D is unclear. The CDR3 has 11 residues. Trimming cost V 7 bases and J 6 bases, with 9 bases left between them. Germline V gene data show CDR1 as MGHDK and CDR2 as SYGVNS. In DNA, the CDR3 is TGTGCCAGCACCAGTTACCATGGCTACACCTTC. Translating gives CASTSYHGYTF.

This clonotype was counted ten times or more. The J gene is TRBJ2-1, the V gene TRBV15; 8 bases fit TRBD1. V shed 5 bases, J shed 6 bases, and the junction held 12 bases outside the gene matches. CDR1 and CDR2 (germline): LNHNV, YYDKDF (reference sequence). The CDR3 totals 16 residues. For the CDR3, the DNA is TGTGCCACCAGCTTTCAGAGGCGAGACAGGGGCAATGAGCAGTTCTTC. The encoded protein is CATSFQRRDRGNEQFF.

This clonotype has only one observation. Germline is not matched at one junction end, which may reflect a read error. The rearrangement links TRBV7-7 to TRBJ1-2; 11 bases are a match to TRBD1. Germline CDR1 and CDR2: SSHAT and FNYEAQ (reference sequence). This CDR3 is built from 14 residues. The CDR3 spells CASSEDRGRGGYTF. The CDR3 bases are TGTGCTAGCAGCGAGGACAGGGGGCGAGGAGGCTACACCTTC.

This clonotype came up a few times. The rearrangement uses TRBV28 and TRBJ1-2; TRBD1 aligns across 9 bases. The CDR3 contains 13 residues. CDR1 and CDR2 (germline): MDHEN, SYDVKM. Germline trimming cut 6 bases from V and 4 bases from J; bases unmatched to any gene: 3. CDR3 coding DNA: TGTGCCAGCAGGATGACAGGGGGCTATGGCTACACCTTC. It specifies CASRMTGGYGYTF.

DNA for the CDR3: TGTGCCTGGAGCCCCTGGCGGCAGAACACTGAAGCTTTCTTT. This gives the protein CAWSPWRQNTEAFF. This rearrangement joins TRBV30 to TRBJ1-1; D call uncertain. The CDR3 is 14 amino acids. Trimming stripped 3 bases from V and 1 base from J, with 12 bases between. Germline values: CDR1 GTSNPN, CDR2 SVGIG (reference sequence).

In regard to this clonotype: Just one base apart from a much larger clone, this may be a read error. CDR3 in amino acids: CSARAGAGSSPLHF. Here the CDR3 DNA reads TGCAGTGCTAGAGCGGGAGCGGGTAGTTCACCCCTCCACTTT. The J gene is TRBJ1-6, the V gene TRBV20-1; D ambiguous. Trimming left V 1 base short and J 9 bases short, with 13 bases between. CDR1 is DFQATT, CDR2 SNEGSKA, per germline (reference sequence). The CDR3 runs to 14 residues.

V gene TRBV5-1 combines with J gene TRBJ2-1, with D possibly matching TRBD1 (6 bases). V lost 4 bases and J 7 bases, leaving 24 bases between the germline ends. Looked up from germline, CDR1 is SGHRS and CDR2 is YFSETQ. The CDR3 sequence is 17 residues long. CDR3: CASSGGSLGNRANEQFF. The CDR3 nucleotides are TGCGCCAGCAGCGGGGGTTCCCTAGGGAACAGGGCAAATGAGCAGTTCTTC.